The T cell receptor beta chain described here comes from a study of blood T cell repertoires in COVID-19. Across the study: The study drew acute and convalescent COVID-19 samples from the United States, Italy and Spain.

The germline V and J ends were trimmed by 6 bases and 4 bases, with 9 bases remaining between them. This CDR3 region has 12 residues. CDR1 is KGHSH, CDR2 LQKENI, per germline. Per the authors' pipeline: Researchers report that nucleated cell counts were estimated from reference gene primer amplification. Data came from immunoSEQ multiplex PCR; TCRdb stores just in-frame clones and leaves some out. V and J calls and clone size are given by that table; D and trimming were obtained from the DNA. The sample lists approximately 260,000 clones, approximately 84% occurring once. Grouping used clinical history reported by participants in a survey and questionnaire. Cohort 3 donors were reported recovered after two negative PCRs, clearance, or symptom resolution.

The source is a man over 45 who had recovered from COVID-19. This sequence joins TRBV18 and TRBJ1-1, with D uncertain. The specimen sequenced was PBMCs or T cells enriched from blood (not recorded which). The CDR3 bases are TGTGCCAGCTCCCGGGTGGGCACTGAAGCTTTCTTT. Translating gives CASSRVGTEAFF. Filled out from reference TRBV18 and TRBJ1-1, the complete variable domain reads NAGVMQNPRHLVRRRGQEARLRCSPMKGHSHVYWYRQLPEEGLKFMVYLQKENIIDESGMPKERFSAEFPKEGPSILRIQQVVRGDSAAYFCASSRVGTEAFFGQGTRLTVV.